Listed here are 23 T cell receptor beta chains from one sample, sequenced in a study of cytomegalovirus exposure and HLA in healthy donors. The PCR ran on 60 Vbeta and 13 Jbeta primers. Generated by immunoSEQ multiplex PCR, the TCRdb table keeps only in-frame clones and is missing some. The listing contains tens of thousands of clones. Material for sequencing was PBMCs. These receptors were obtained from a female donor in good health and CMV-seronegative.

The V call is TRBV13, the J call TRBJ2-5; TRBD1 aligns across 7 bases. Matching the DNA end better, TRBJ2-7 makes the J call doubtful. Germline V CDR1 and CDR2: PRHDT, FYEKMQ (reference sequence). This CDR3 is 16 amino acids long. The CDR3 sequence is CASSIGQAQSSYEQYF. CDR3 nucleotides: TGTGCCAGCAGCATCGGACAGGCGCAGAGCTCCTACGAGCAGTACTTC.

The genes are TRBV19 and TRBJ1-6; 10 bases line up with TRBD1. Looked up from germline, CDR1 is LNHDA and CDR2 is SQIVND (reference sequence). The ends lost 5 bases at V and 8 bases at J; junction bases unmatched: 0. This CDR3 is built from 13 residues. As DNA, the CDR3 is TGTGCCAGTAGTGGGACAGGGGATTCACCCCTCCACTTT. It is translated as CASSGTGDSPLHF.

The chain employs TRBV6-5 and TRBJ2-1; a possible D gene is TRBD2 (5 bases). V lost 0 bases to trimming and J lost 0 bases, with 9 bases between them. The CDR3 runs 16 residues. Germline values: CDR1 MNHEY, CDR2 SVGAGI. For the CDR3, the DNA is TGTGCCAGCAGTTACTCGTGGAGGAGCTCCTACAATGAGCAGTTCTTC. Translated: CASSYSWRSSYNEQFF.

This chain links TRBV11-3 with TRBJ2-7; D is uncertain. The CDR3 is 14 residues long. From germline, CDR1 is SGHNT and CDR2 YENEEA. Between the trimmed V and J ends, which lost 3 bases and 7 bases, there was a span of 16 bases. CDR3 region: CASSLGRSSLEQYF. In DNA form, the CDR3 reads TGTGCCAGCAGCTTGGGCAGGTCCTCCTTAGAGCAGTACTTC.

The rearrangement joins TRBV7-9 to TRBJ1-1; D gene unclear. CDR1 SEHNR and CDR2 FQNEAQ come from the germline V gene (reference sequence). The germline V and J ends were trimmed by 8 bases and 0 bases, with 10 bases remaining between them. This CDR3 comprises 13 residues. The CDR3 loop reads CASEAGLNTEAFF. Here the CDR3 DNA reads TGTGCCAGCGAAGCAGGTCTGAACACTGAAGCTTTCTTT. Together with reference TRBV7-9 and TRBJ1-1, the CDR3 gives the full variable domain: DTGVSQNPRHKITKRGQNVTFRCDPISEHNRLYWYRQTLGQGPEFLTYFQNEAQLEKSRLLSDRFSAERPKGSFSTLEIQRTEQGDSAMYLCASEAGLNTEAFFGQGTRLTVV.

The chain has TRBV7-3 and TRBJ2-2; tentative D call: TRBD1 (7 bases). In germline, CDR1 is SGHTA, CDR2 FQGTGA. The CDR3 has 15 amino acids. Trimming stripped 6 bases from V and 5 bases from J, with 16 bases between. CDR3 DNA: TGTGCCAGCAGACCTGACAGGGCGGGGACCGGGGAGCTGTTTTTT. Translated: CASRPDRAGTGELFF.

The chain's CDR3 is CSVAGVAYEQYF. The CDR3 nucleotides are TGCAGCGTTGCAGGGGTGGCCTACGAGCAGTACTTC. The rearrangement links TRBV29-1 to TRBJ2-7; D is perhaps TRBD1 (6 bases). This CDR3 comprises 12 residues. V was cut by 4 bases and J by 2 bases, with 9 bases left in between. CDR1 and CDR2 from the germline V gene are SQVTM and ANQGSEA.

This chain connects TRBV5-4 to TRBJ2-5; possible D gene TRBD1, 5 bases. This CDR3 region has 13 residues. Germline CDR1 and CDR2: SGHNT and YYREEE (reference sequence). Deletions cut 1 base from V and 5 bases from J, with 9 bases between. This chain's CDR3 is CASSLRGRETQYF. In nucleotides, the CDR3 is TGTGCCAGCAGCTTGAGGGGTCGGGAGACCCAGTACTTC.

This sequence joins TRBV12-5 and TRBJ2-7, with 8 nucleotides matching TRBD1. The CDR3 has 17 residues. The V segment lost 5 bases and the J segment 3 bases; nucleotides outside the gene matches: 15. Germline CDR1 and CDR2: LGHNT and FRNRAP. CDR3 in amino acids: CASGGTSTGGDFYEQYF. In nucleotides, the CDR3 is TGTGCTAGTGGTGGTACCAGCACAGGGGGAGATTTCTACGAGCAGTACTTC.

This chain joins TRBV6-1 and TRBJ1-6, with TRBD1 identical over 7 bases. Germline CDR1 and CDR2: MNHNS and SASEGT. Trimming cost V 10 bases and J 3 bases; bases outside gene matches: 9. The CDR3 has 15 residues. The CDR3 loop reads CATRQGGFYNSPLHF. Written as DNA, the CDR3 is TGTGCCACCAGGCAGGGGGGTTTCTATAATTCACCCCTCCACTTT.

V usage is TRBV19 and J usage is TRBJ2-3, with 11 positions matching TRBD2. CDR1 is LNHDA, CDR2 SQIVND, per germline (reference sequence). The CDR3 extends over 16 amino acids. V was clipped by 1 base and J by 5 bases; unmatched bases: 5. The CDR3 reads CASSIGSGGAIDTQYF. The DNA for the CDR3 is TGTGCCAGTAGTATAGGTAGCGGGGGGGCCATAGATACGCAGTATTTT.

The chain carries TRBV5-1 and TRBJ2-5; 15 bases are a match to TRBD2. This CDR3 has 18 residues. V was pared by 4 bases and J by 2 bases, with 9 bases of the junction left unmatched. The germline V gene encodes CDR1 SGHRS and CDR2 YFSETQ. As DNA, the CDR3 is TGCGCCAGCAGCCCCGGACTAGCGGGGGGGGGCGTGCAAGAGACCCAGTACTTC. It is translated as CASSPGLAGGGVQETQYF. Full variable domain (remainder filled in from reference TRBV5-1 and TRBJ2-5): KAGVTQTPRYLIKTRGQQVTLSCSPISGHRSVSWYQQTPGQGLQFLFEYFSETQRNKGNFPGRFSGRQFSNSRSEMNVSTLELGDSALYLCASSPGLAGGGVQETQYFGPGTRLLVL.

The V and J genes are TRBV4-1 and TRBJ1-6; D gene ambiguous. This CDR3 is built from 14 residues. Trimming took off 3 bases at V and 4 bases at J, with 7 bases between the two ends. The germline V gene has CDR1 MGHRA and CDR2 YSYEKL. CDR3 bases: TGCGCCAGCAGCCAGTCCCAGTATAATTCACCCCTCCACTTT. Its translation is CASSQSQYNSPLHF.

V gene TRBV19 combines with J gene TRBJ1-2; D is unresolved. Per the germline V gene, CDR1 is LNHDA and CDR2 is SQIVND (reference sequence). This CDR3 is built from 15 residues. V was clipped by 10 bases and J by 4 bases, with 22 bases between them. The CDR3 spells CATQGREPPRYGYTF. The CDR3 DNA follows: TGTGCCACCCAAGGACGGGAGCCACCCCGCTATGGCTACACCTTC.

CDR3 DNA: TGTGCCAGCAGCTTAAGCGGGGGGGCCGGAGAGACCCAGTACTTC. Its translation: CASSLSGGAGETQYF. This rearrangement joins TRBV9 to TRBJ2-5; TRBD2 aligns across 10 bases. The CDR3 sequence is 15 residues long. Germline V CDR1 and CDR2: SGDLS, YYNGEE. Trimming cost V 4 bases and J 4 bases; bases outside gene matches: 7.

The rearrangement joins TRBV9 to TRBJ2-3; D ambiguous. Germline V gene sequence: CDR1 SGDLS, CDR2 YYNGEE. The V end was cut by 5 bases, the J end by 0 bases, with 4 bases between. CDR3 length equals 12 residues. The CDR3 protein is CASSPSTDTQYF. CDR3 nucleotides: TGTGCCAGCAGTCCTAGCACAGATACGCAGTATTTT.

V usage is TRBV19 and J usage is TRBJ1-3; D gene unclear. Trimming shortened V by 0 bases and J by 4 bases, and 4 bases separated the two germline ends. Looked up from germline, CDR1 is LNHDA and CDR2 is SQIVND (reference sequence). CDR3 size: 13 residues. CDR3 loop: CASSIDVGNTIYF. CDR3 DNA: TGTGCCAGTAGTATAGATGTAGGAAACACCATATATTTT. Using reference TRBV19 and TRBJ1-3 for the parts outside the CDR3, the full variable domain is DGGITQSPKYLFRKEGQNVTLSCEQNLNHDAMYWYRQDPGQGLRLIYYSQIVNDFQKGDIAEGYSVSREKKESFPLTVTSAQKNPTAFYLCASSIDVGNTIYFGEGSWLTVV.

This chain joins TRBV18 and TRBJ1-6; 8 bases agree with TRBD1. CDR1 and CDR2 from the germline V gene are KGHSH and LQKENI. The CDR3 length is 14 residues. V lost 5 bases and J lost 8; bases outside the gene matches: 5. The chain's CDR3 is CASSLMDRDSPLHF. The CDR3 DNA reads as TGTGCCAGCTCATTGATGGACAGGGATTCACCCCTCCACTTT.

The rearrangement joins TRBV19 to TRBJ1-5; D call uncertain. This CDR3 is 15 amino acids long. Trimming pared 3 bases from V and 0 bases from J, leaving 9 bases between. Germline loops: CDR1 LNHDA, CDR2 SQIVND (reference sequence). In nucleotides, the CDR3 is TGTGCCAGTAGTATTAGGCAGGATAGCAATCAGCCCCAGCATTTT. Translating it yields CASSIRQDSNQPQHF.

The chain employs TRBV4-3 and TRBJ2-1; 11 bases agree with TRBD2. Germline-derived CDR1 and CDR2 are LGHNA and YSLEER. Trimming removed 1 base from V and 4 bases from J; junction bases left unmatched: 9. The CDR3 is 18 residues long. The chain's CDR3 is CASSQGYRLAGGYNEQFF. CDR3 nucleotides: TGCGCCAGCAGCCAAGGGTATAGGCTAGCGGGGGGTTACAATGAGCAGTTCTTC.

V gene TRBV7-9 combines with J gene TRBJ1-1; 7 bases align to TRBD1. The CDR3 has 15 residues. With V trimmed by 5 bases and J by 1 base, 7 bases remained unmatched. Germline V CDR1 and CDR2: SEHNR, FQNEAQ (reference sequence). The chain's CDR3 is CASSPTRQGNTEAFF. The CDR3 coding sequence is TGTGCCAGCAGCCCGACCAGACAGGGGAACACTGAAGCTTTCTTT. The whole variable domain, filled in from reference TRBV7-9 and TRBJ1-1, reads DTGVSQNPRHKITKRGQNVTFRCDPISEHNRLYWYRQTLGQGPEFLTYFQNEAQLEKSRLLSDRFSAERPKGSFSTLEIQRTEQGDSAMYLCASSPTRQGNTEAFFGQGTRLTVV.

This chain uses TRBV15 with TRBJ1-5; TRBD1 agrees at 8 bases. Looked up from germline, CDR1 is LNHNV and CDR2 is YYDKDF (reference sequence). This CDR3 contains 15 residues. V was pared by 5 bases and J by 1 base, with 4 bases of the junction left unmatched. The CDR3 protein is CATSGRQGSNQPQHF. The CDR3 DNA reads as TGTGCCACCAGCGGGAGACAGGGGAGCAATCAGCCCCAGCATTTT.

CDR3 DNA: TGTGCCAGTAGTGCAGGGTTTAATGAAAAACTGTTTTTT. It translates to CASSAGFNEKLFF. This chain connects TRBV19 to TRBJ1-4; the D gene is possibly TRBD1 (5 bases). Germline loops: CDR1 LNHDA, CDR2 SQIVND (reference sequence). The CDR3 is 13 residues long. V was cut by 5 bases and J by 4 bases, with 8 bases left in between.